This entry lists 10 T cell receptor beta chains sequenced from one sample in a study of T cells in Graves' hyperthyroidism and ophthalmopathy. Researchers took RNA transcripts and amplified the TCR beta CDR3 regions from them. A first-round RT-PCR of the TCR CDR3 used the HTBI primer set. MiXCR was run by TCRdb on the multiplex PCR reads, yielding one entry per CDR3 protein. The sample includes 350,000 to 400,000 distinct CDR3 sequences, 19% seen only once; the top ten take about 3.7%. The sample taken for sequencing was blood. These receptors originate from a woman in her late teens or twenties with Graves' hyperthyroidism.

This clonotype has only a few counts. This chain uses TRBV7-2 with TRBJ2-2, with D unresolved. This CDR3 region has 15 residues. CDR1 is SGHTA and CDR2 is FQGNSA in the germline V gene. Trimming shortened V by 6 bases and J by 4 bases, and 15 bases separated the two germline ends. The CDR3 region is CASSTVWGITGELFF. The DNA of the CDR3 is TGTGCCAGCAGTACCGTATGGGGAATCACCGGGGAGCTGTTTTTT.

This clonotype has ten or more counts. V is TRBV12-3 or TRBV12-4 and J is TRBJ1-2; D call uncertain. The CDR3 is 14 residues long. The V gene lost 0 bases and the J gene lost 3 bases, with 8 bases spanning the gap. The CDR3 DNA reads as TGTGCCAGCAGTTTAGCGGCGGCGGACTATGGCTACACCTTC. It translates to CASSLAAADYGYTF.

This clonotype was observed at least ten times. The rearrangement links TRBV29-1 to TRBJ2-7, with a possible D match to TRBD1 (6 bases). CDR3 length: 12 residues. Trimming stripped 7 bases from V and 2 bases from J, with 12 bases between. Germline V gene data show CDR1 as SQVTM and CDR2 as ANQGSEA. CDR3 sequence: CSARQETYEQYF. CDR3 coding DNA: TGCAGCGCTAGACAGGAGACCTACGAGCAGTACTTC.

The sample holds many counts of this clonotype. The V call is TRBV12-3 or TRBV12-4, the J call TRBJ1-1, with D possibly being TRBD1 (5 bases). The V end was cut by 2 bases, the J end by 10 bases, with 11 bases between. This CDR3 spans 12 amino acids. The CDR3 reads CASSLLAGGAFF. CDR3 bases: TGTGCCAGCAGTTTACTGGCCGGGGGAGCTTTCTTT.

The table lists this clonotype with many counts. The V gene is TRBV5-1, the J gene TRBJ1-1; 10 nucleotides align to TRBD1. Trimming cost V 0 bases and J 3 bases; bases outside gene matches: 5. The CDR3 length is 16 residues. Germline V gene sequence: CDR1 SGHRS, CDR2 YFSETQ. Here the CDR3 DNA reads TGCGCCAGCAGCTTGGGACAGGGGGCATTCGACACTGAAGCTTTCTTT. Amino acid sequence: CASSLGQGAFDTEAFF.

This clonotype came up a few times. This CDR3 reads CSARAGGGTSYEQYF. The CDR3, as DNA: TGCAGTGCTAGAGCTGGGGGGGGGACCTCCTACGAGCAGTACTTC. The chain joins TRBV20-1 to TRBJ2-7, with TRBD2 matching over 7 bases. J lost 0 bases, V lost 1 base, and 6 bases had no gene match. The CDR3 is 15 residues long. From germline, CDR1 is DFQATT and CDR2 SNEGSKA (reference sequence).

The sample holds many counts of this clonotype. The chain carries TRBV11-2 and TRBJ2-5; D not resolved. The germline V gene encodes CDR1 SGHAT and CDR2 FQNNGV. V gave up 5 bases and J gave up 1 base, with 11 bases separating them. The CDR3 length is 14 residues. CDR3 residues: CASSPRHTQETQYF. The CDR3 coding sequence is TGTGCCAGCAGCCCAAGACATACCCAAGAGACCCAGTACTTC.

This clonotype was detected many times. The chain joins TRBV28 to TRBJ2-7; D may be TRBD2 (6 bases). Trimming cost V 5 bases and J 2 bases, with 10 bases left between them. The germline V gene encodes CDR1 MDHEN and CDR2 SYDVKM. The CDR3 spans 13 residues. The CDR3 protein is CASSGGNPYEQYF. Here the CDR3 DNA reads TGTGCCAGCAGTGGAGGGAACCCCTACGAGCAGTACTTC.

This clonotype was counted many times. This sequence joins TRBV6-1 and TRBJ1-2; D gene uncertain. There are 14 residues in the CDR3. Germline V CDR1 and CDR2: MNHNS, SASEGT. V was pared by 3 bases and J by 4 bases, with 12 bases between. This CDR3 is CASSDLNPGYGYTF. As DNA, the CDR3 is TGTGCCAGCAGTGATCTTAACCCCGGCTATGGCTACACCTTC.

In its sample, this clonotype was seen many times. The chain couples TRBV15 to TRBJ1-5; the D is unclear. Per germline, CDR1 LNHNV and CDR2 YYDKDF (reference sequence). This CDR3 region has 16 residues. Trimming stripped 1 base from V and 0 bases from J, with 10 bases between. This CDR3 reads CATSRGGSLSNQPQHF. The CDR3 bases are TGTGCCACCAGCAGAGGAGGTTCACTTAGCAATCAGCCCCAGCATTTT.